The sample holds many counts of the clone carrying this TCR beta chain. CDR3 length: 13 residues. Trimming cost V 1 base and J 9 bases; bases outside gene matches: 3. Germline values: CDR1 SGHVS, CDR2 FQNEAQ. This record belongs to a study of regulatory T cells in long-lasting Graves disease. Sample time point: newly diagnosed GD, antithyroid drugs for less than 3 months. PBMC RNA was the source of the TCR library. According to the study, TCR beta libraries were built with iRepertoire HTBI primers and CDR3-region Arm-PCR. Each CDR3 protein gets one entry after TCRdb re-called the multiplex PCR reads with MiXCR. The sample has some 220,000 distinct CDR3 sequences; around a fifth are singletons. These same data were also listed under a study on T cells in Graves' hyperthyroidism and ophthalmopathy.

The source material was peripheral blood mononuclear cells (PBMCs), sampled at new diagnosis, from a patient treated with antithyroid drugs. This TCR was sampled from a woman aged 25 to 39 with Graves disease. The V gene is TRBV7-8, the J gene TRBJ2-3, with 8 bases aligning to TRBD1. The CDR3 loop is CASSLGSGGTQYF. The CDR3 DNA is TGTGCCAGCAGCTTAGGTTCAGGGGGCACGCAGTATTTT.